This T cell receptor beta chain comes out of a study of blood T cell repertoires in COVID-19. Participant-given clinical history determined each cohort assignment. Trimming stripped 3 bases from V and 0 bases from J, with 12 bases between. This CDR3 comprises 15 residues. The germline CDR1 and CDR2 sequences are SGHTA and FQGNSA. Assay: immunoSEQ multiplex PCR; the TCRdb copy retains only in-frame clones and omits some. The table includes approximately 230,000 clones, under 95% detected once. The clonotype was recovered from a woman aged 18 to 35 who had recovered from COVID-19. The specimen was PBMCs or T cells enriched from blood (not recorded which). The chain couples TRBV7-2 to TRBJ2-7, with a weak D call TRBD1 (6 bases). The CDR3 nucleotides read TGTGCCAGCAGCTTCACCGGGACATCCTCCTACGAGCAGTACTTC. It encodes CASSFTGTSSYEQYF.